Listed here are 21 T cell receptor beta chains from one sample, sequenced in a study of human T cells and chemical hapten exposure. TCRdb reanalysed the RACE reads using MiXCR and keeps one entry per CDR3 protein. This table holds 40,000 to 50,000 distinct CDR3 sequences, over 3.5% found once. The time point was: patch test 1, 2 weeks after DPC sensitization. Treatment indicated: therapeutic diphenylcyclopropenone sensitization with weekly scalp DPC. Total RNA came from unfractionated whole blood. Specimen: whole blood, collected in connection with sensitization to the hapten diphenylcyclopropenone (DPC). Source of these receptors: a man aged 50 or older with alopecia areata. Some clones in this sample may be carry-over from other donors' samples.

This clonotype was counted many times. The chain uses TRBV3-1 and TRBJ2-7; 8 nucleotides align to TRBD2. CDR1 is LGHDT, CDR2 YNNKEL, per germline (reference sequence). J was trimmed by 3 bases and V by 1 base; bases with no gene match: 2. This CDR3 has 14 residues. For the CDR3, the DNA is TGTGCCAGCAGCCAAGGTACTAGCGGCTACGAGCAGTACTTC. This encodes CASSQGTSGYEQYF.

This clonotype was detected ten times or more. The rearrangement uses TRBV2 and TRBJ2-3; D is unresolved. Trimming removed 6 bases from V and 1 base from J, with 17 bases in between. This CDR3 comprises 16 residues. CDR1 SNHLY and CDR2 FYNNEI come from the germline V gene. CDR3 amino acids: CASSPQNLGGTDTQYF. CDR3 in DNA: TGTGCCAGCAGCCCTCAAAACCTTGGGGGCACAGATACGCAGTATTTT.

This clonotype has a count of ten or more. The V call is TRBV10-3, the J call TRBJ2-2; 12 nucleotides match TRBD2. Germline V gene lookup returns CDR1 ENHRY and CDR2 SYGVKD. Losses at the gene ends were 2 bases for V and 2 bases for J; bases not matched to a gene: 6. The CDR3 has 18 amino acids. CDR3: CAISEASGRADNTGELFF. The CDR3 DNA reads TGTGCCATCAGTGAGGCTAGCGGGAGGGCTGACAACACCGGGGAGCTGTTTTTT.

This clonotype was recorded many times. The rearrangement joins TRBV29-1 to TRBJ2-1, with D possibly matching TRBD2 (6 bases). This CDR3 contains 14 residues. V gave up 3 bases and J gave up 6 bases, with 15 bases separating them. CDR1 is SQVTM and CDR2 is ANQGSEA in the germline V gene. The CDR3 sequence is CSVDRGSPINEQFF. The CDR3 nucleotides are TGCAGCGTTGATCGGGGGAGCCCCATCAATGAGCAGTTCTTC.

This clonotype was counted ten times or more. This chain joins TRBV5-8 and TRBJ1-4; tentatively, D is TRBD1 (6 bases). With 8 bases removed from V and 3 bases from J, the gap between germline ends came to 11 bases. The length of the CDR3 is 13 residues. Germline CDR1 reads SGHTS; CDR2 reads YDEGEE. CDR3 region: CASKTGPNEKLFF. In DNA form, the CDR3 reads TGTGCCAGTAAGACAGGCCCTAATGAAAAACTGTTTTTT.

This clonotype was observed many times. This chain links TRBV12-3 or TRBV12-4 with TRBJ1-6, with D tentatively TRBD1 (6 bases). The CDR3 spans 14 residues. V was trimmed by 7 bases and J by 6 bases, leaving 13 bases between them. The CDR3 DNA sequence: TGTGCCAGCAACGCCGGGACACCTAATTCACCCCTCCACTTT. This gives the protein CASNAGTPNSPLHF.

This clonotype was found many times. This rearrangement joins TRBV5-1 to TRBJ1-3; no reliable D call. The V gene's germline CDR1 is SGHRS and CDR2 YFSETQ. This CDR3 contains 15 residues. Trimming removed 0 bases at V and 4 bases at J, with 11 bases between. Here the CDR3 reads CASSLAPTQGNTIYF. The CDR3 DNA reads TGCGCCAGCAGCTTGGCCCCGACTCAAGGAAACACCATATATTTT.

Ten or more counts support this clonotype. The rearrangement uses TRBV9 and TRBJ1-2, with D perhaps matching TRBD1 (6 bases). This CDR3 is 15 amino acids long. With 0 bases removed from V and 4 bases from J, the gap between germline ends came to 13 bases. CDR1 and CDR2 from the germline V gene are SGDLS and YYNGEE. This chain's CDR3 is CASSVAPTGGYGYTF. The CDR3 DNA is TGTGCCAGCAGCGTAGCTCCGACAGGAGGCTATGGCTACACCTTC.

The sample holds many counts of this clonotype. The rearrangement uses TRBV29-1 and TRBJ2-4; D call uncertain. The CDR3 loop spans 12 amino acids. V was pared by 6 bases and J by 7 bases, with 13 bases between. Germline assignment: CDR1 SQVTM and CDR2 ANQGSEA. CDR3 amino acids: CSVAPGLNIQYF. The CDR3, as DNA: TGCAGCGTCGCTCCGGGCTTGAACATTCAGTACTTC.

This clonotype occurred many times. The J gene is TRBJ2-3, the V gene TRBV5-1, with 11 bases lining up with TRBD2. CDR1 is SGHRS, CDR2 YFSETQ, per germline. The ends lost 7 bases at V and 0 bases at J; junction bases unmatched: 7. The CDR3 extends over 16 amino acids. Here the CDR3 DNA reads TGCGCCAGCGGGTACGGGACTAGCGGAAGCACAGATACGCAGTATTTT. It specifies CASGYGTSGSTDTQYF.

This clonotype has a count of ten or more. The CDR3 sequence: CASSFGQNYGYTF. CDR3 DNA sequence: TGTGCCAGCAGTTTTGGACAGAACTATGGCTACACCTTC. The V call is TRBV27, the J call TRBJ1-2, with TRBD1 as a possible D gene (6 bases). Germline assignment: CDR1 MNHEY and CDR2 SMNVEV (reference sequence). CDR3 length: 13 amino acids. Trimming took 3 bases from V and 2 from J, leaving 7 bases between them.

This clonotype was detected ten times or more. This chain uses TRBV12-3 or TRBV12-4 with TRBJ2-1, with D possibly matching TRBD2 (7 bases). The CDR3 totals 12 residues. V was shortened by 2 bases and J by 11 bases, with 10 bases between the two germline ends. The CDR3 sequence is CASSLRGGKQFF. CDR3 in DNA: TGTGCCAGCAGTTTAAGGGGGGGGAAGCAGTTCTTC.

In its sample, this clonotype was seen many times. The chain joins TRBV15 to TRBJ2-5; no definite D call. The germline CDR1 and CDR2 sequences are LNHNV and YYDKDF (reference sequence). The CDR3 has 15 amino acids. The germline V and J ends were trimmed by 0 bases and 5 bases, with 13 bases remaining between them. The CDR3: CATSREKLSEETQYF. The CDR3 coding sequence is TGTGCCACCAGCAGAGAGAAATTAAGTGAGGAGACCCAGTACTTC.

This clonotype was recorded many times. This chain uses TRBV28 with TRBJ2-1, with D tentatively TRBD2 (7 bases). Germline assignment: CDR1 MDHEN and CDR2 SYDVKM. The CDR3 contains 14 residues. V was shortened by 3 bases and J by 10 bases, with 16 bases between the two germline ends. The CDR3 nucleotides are TGTGCCAGCAGTTTCTATAAGGGGGAGGGCGAGCAGTTCTTC. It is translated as CASSFYKGEGEQFF.

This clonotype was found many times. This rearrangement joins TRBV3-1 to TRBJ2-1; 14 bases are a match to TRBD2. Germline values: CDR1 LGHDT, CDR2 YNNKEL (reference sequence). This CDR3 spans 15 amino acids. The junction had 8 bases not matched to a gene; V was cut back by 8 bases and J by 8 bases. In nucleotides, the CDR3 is TGTGCCAGCTCCTCGGGACTAGCGGGAGTTCATGAGCAGTTCTTC. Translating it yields CASSSGLAGVHEQFF.

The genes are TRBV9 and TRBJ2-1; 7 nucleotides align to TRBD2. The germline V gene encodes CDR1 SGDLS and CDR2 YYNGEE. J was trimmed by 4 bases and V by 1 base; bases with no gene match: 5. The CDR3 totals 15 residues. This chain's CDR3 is CASSVSGDYYNEQFF. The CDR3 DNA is TGTGCCAGCAGCGTAAGTGGGGACTATTACAATGAGCAGTTCTTC.

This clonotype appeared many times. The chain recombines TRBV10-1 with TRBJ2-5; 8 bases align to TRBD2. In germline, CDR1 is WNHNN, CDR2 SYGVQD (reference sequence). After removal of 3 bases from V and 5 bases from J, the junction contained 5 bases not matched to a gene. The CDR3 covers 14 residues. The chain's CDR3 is CASSDSGSRETQYF. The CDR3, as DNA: TGCGCCAGCAGTGACAGCGGGAGTCGTGAGACCCAGTACTTC.

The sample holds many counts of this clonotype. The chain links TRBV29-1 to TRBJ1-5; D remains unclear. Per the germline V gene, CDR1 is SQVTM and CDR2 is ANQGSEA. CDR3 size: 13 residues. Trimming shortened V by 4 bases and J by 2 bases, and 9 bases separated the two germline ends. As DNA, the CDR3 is TGCAGCGTTGTTGGGTCGGGCAATCAGCCCCAGCATTTT. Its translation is CSVVGSGNQPQHF.

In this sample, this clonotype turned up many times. In nucleotides, the CDR3 is TGTGCCAGCAGACCGGGACACGGACAAGGGCCCCAGCATTTT. It encodes CASRPGHGQGPQHF. The genes are TRBV12-3 or TRBV12-4 and TRBJ1-5, with D maybe TRBD1 (6 bases). This CDR3 has 14 residues. V lost 6 bases, J lost 9 bases, and 18 bases lay in between.

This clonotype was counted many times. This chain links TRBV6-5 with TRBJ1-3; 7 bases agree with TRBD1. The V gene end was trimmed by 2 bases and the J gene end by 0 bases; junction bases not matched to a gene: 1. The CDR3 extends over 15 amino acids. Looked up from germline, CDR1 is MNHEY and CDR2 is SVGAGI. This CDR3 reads CASSYGTDSGNTIYF. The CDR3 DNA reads TGTGCCAGCAGTTACGGGACAGACTCTGGAAACACCATATATTTT.

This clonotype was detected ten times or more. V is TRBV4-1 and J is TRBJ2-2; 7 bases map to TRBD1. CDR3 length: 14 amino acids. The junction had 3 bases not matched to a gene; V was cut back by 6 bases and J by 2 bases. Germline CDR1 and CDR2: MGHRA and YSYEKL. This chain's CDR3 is CASRGTANTGELFF. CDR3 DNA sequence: TGCGCCAGCAGGGGGACAGCTAACACCGGGGAGCTGTTTTTT.